Listed below are T cell receptor beta chains from one sample, sequenced in a study of regulatory T cells in long-lasting Graves disease. TCRdb ran MiXCR on the multiplex PCR reads and lists one entry per CDR3 protein. Altogether some 330,000 distinct CDR3 sequences are present, roughly 24% being singletons, with the ten largest covering approximately 30%. The sequencing used peripheral blood mononuclear cells (PBMCs), collected when the disease was refractory, from a patient treated with antithyroid drugs. The receptors were gathered from a woman in her thirties or forties with Graves disease. The CDR3 runs from the conserved cysteine through the conserved F or W. Fields, in order: clone size, J gene, V gene, D gene, CDR3 DNA, CDR3 protein. The D gene is left open where the match is weak. Size is stated for part of the rows, as once, few or many counts, or as a class when the clone is expanded.

many,TRBJ1-1,TRBV12-3/TRBV12-4,TRBD1,TGTGCCAGCAGTTTCTCTGGGACAGGAAACACTGAAGCTTTCTTT,CASSFSGTGNTEAFF
NA,TRBJ2-4,TRBV19,NA,TGTGCCAGTAGTTTACTAGCTGGGAACATTCAGTACTTC,CASSLLAGNIQYF
NA,TRBJ2-7,TRBV7-2,NA,TGTGCCAGCAGCTTAGACGAAGGCGCCTACGAGCAGTACTTC,CASSLDEGAYEQYF
few,TRBJ2-2,TRBV28,NA,TGTGCCTCCATGGCCGGAGTTGTCACCGGGGAGCTGTTTTTT,CASMAGVVTGELFF
few,TRBJ1-1,TRBV10-3,NA,TGTGCCATCAGTGAGGACCCGAAGGAGACTGAAGCTTTCTTT,CAISEDPKETEAFF
few,TRBJ2-7,TRBV6-5,TRBD1,TGTGCCAGCAGTTGGAGTTCGAGGACAGGGGGTAACGAGCAGTACTTC,CASSWSSRTGGNEQYF
many,TRBJ2-7,TRBV28,TRBD1,TGTGCCAGCAGTTTGGGGGACAGGGCCCACGAGCAGTACTTC,CASSLGDRAHEQYF
many,TRBJ2-7,TRBV12-3/TRBV12-4,TRBD2,TGTGCCAGCAGTTGGGCGACTAGCGAGATCTACGAGCAGTACTTC,CASSWATSEIYEQYF
few,TRBJ2-5,TRBV9,NA,TGTGCCAGCAGCGCCGCAGGGTTTTTAGAGACCCAGTACTTC,CASSAAGFLETQYF
many,TRBJ2-6,TRBV12-3/TRBV12-4,NA,TGTGCCAGCAGACCAACCTCTGGGGCCAACGTCCTGACTTTC,CASRPTSGANVLTF
NA,TRBJ2-7,TRBV4-1,NA,TGCGCCAGCAGCCAAGACAGGGCGGTGGACGAGCAGTACTTC,CASSQDRAVDEQYF
NA,TRBJ2-6,TRBV9,NA,TGTGCCAGCAGCGCGAGGGGAGCTGGGGCCAACGTCCTGACTTTC,CASSARGAGANVLTF
many,TRBJ1-2,TRBV27,NA,TGTGCCAGCAGCGAACAGGGAGGCGGCTATGGCTACACCTTC,CASSEQGGGYGYTF
NA,TRBJ2-7,TRBV15,TRBD2,TGTGCCACCAGCGAAACTATTAGCGGGGGTACCTACGAGCAGTACTTC,CATSETISGGTYEQYF
NA,TRBJ2-7,TRBV20-1,NA,TGCAGTGCTGGCCGGGACCCCATAATCATAACCTACGAGCAGTACTTC,CSAGRDPIIITYEQYF
NA,TRBJ1-5,TRBV7-9,NA,TGTGCCAGCAGCTTAAGGGAAGGTCAGCCCCAGCATTTT,CASSLREGQPQHF
NA,TRBJ1-1,TRBV19,TRBD1,TGTGCCAGTTCCCGGACAGGTCTTTTGAACACTGAAGCTTTCTTT,CASSRTGLLNTEAFF